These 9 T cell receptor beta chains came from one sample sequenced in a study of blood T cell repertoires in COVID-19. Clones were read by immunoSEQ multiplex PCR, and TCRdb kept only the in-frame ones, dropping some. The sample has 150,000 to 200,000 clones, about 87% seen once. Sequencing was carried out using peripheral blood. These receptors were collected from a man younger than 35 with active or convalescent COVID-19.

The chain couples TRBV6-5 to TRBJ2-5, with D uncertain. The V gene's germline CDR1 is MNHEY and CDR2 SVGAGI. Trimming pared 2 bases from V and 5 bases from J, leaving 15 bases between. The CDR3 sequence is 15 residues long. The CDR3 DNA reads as TGTGCCAGCAGTTACCCGTTTCTGTCGGAGGAGACCCAGTACTTC. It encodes CASSYPFLSEETQYF.

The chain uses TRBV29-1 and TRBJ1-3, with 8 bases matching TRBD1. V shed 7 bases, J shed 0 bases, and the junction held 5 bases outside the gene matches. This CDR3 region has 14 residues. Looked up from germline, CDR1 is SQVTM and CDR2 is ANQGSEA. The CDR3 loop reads CSATQGGSGNTIYF. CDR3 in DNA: TGCAGCGCGACACAGGGGGGCTCTGGAAACACCATATATTTT.

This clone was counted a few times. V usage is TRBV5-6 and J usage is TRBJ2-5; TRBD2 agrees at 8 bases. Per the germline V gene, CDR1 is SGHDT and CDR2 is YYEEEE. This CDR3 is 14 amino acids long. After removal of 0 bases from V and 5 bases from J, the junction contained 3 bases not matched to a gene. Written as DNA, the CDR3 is TGTGCCAGCAGCTTGGCGGGAGGGGGGGAGACCCAGTACTTC. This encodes CASSLAGGGETQYF.

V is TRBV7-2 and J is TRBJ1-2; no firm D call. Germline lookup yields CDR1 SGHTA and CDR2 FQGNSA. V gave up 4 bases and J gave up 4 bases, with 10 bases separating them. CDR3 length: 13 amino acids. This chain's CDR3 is CASSSGLLYGYTF. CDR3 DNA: TGTGCCAGCAGCTCTGGACTCCTCTATGGCTACACCTTC.

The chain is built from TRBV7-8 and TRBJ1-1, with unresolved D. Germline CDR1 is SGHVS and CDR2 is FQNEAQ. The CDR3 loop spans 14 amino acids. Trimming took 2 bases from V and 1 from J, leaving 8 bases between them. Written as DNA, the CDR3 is TGTGCCAGCAGCTTACAGGTGGGGAACACTGAAGCTTTCTTT. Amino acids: CASSLQVGNTEAFF. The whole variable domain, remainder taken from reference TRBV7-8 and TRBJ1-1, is GAGVSQSPRYKVAKRGQDVALRCDPISGHVSLFWYQQALGQGPEFLTYFQNEAQLDKSGLPSDRFFAERPEGSVSTLKIQRTQQEDSAVYLCASSLQVGNTEAFFGQGTRLTVV.

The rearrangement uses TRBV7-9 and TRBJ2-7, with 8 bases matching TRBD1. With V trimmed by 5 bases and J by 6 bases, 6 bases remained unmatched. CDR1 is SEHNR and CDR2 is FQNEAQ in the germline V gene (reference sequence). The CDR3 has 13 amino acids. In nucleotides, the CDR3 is TGTGCCAGCAGCCCACCGGACAGGGTCGAGCAGTACGTC. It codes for CASSPPDRVEQYV.

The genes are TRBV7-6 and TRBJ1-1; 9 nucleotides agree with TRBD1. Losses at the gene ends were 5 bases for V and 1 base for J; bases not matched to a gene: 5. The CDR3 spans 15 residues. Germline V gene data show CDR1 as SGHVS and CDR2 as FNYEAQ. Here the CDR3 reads CASSPQTGGNTEAFF. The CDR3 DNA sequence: TGTGCCAGCAGCCCACAGACAGGGGGGAACACTGAAGCTTTCTTT. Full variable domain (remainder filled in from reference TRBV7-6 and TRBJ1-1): GAGVSQSPRYKVTKRGQDVALRCDPISGHVSLYWYRQALGQGPEFLTYFNYEAQQDKSGLPNDRFSAERPEGSISTLTIQRTEQRDSAMYRCASSPQTGGNTEAFFGQGTRLTVV.

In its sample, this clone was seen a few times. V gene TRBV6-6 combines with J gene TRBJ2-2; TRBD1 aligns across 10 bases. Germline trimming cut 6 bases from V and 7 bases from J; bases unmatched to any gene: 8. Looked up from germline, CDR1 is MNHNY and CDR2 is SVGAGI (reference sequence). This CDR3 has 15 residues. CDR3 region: CASRHGQGDSGELFF. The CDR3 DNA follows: TGTGCCAGCAGACACGGACAGGGGGACAGCGGGGAGCTGTTTTTT.

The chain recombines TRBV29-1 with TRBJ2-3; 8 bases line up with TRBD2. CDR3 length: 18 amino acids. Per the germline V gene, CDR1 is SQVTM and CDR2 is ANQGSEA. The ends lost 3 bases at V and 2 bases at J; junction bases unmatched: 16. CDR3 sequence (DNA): TGCAGCGTTGACTCTGGCACCAGCGGGAGATTCCTCACAGATACGCAGTATTTT. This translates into CSVDSGTSGRFLTDTQYF.